This entry concerns a single T cell receptor (beta chain). These data belong to a study of blood T cell repertoires in COVID-19. Across the study: Nucleic acid was either cDNA or gDNA, and it came from T cells, B-cell-depleted T cells, or PBMCs.

Authors' methods: The assay estimated nucleated cells by amplifying reference gene primers. Some clones are missing from TCRdb's copy, which holds only in-frame ones; the method was immunoSEQ multiplex PCR. V and J calls and clone size come straight from that table; D and trimming were deduced from the DNA. Here the sample spans almost 70,000 clones, about 91% being singletons. Germline values: CDR1 SEHNR, CDR2 FQNEAQ (reference sequence). J gave up 4 bases and V 5 bases, and 6 bases lay outside the gene matches. The CDR3 has 14 residues. Sequencing was performed on peripheral blood. The receptor comes from a woman in her 70s with acute or convalescent COVID-19. The chain employs TRBV7-9 and TRBJ2-3; 7 bases line up with TRBD2. The chain's CDR3 is CASSPSGNPDTQYF. For the CDR3, the DNA is TGTGCCAGCAGCCCCAGCGGGAACCCAGATACGCAGTATTTT.